This T cell receptor (beta chain) comes out of a study of blood T cell repertoires in COVID-19 (dated by TCRdb to the early 2020s). In the study overall: Samples covering the acute and convalescent phases of COVID-19 were provided by collaborators in the United States, Italy and Spain. The material from the prospective study consisted of cDNA or gDNA derived from T cells, B-cell-depleted T cells, or PBMCs. Deeply sampled blood TCRbeta repertoires from subjects exposed to, actively infected with, or recovered from COVID-19 were included in the dataset. The repertoires were released in a freely available public database intended as a resource for research on the immune response to SARS-CoV-2. Samples were obtained from the ongoing ImmuneRACE study (first 160 participants) and from 1,254 subjects provided by 6 global collaborators. Nearly every sample came with metadata listing a de-identified subject ID, COVID-19 status, age in years and sex. Where available, HLA class I and class II types were obtained from metadata supplied by the sample provider rather than from assay-based typing.

Each collaborating institution followed its own protocols to collect whole blood in K2EDTA tubes. For TCRbeta analysis, collaborators shipped samples in one of three forms: frozen whole blood, isolated PBMCs, or DNA extracted from either of those sample types. Overall study outcomes, separate from this receptor: Clinical and demographic metadata were provided uncurated, with the amount varying by source and participant.

Regarding this clone: Which antigen it targets is not known. Base qualities were left out, and no much larger clone turns up one base away.

V ends up 7 bases short and J 4 bases short, with an unmatched junction base count of 13. Its CDR3 holds 16 amino acids, cysteine through phenylalanine. The DNA shown is the 48-base CDR3, in frame from base 1. CDR1 and CDR2, looked up from the germline V gene, are SQVTM and ANQGSEA. The immunoSEQ Assay, a bias-controlled multiplex PCR, was used to amplify TCRbeta CDR3 regions from genomic DNA. The study's own analysis went as follows. Nucleated cell counts per sample were estimated from amplification of reference gene primers within the assay. To quantify the absolute abundance of each unique TCRbeta CDR3 rearrangement, sequence reads were collapsed and filtered. Productive Simpson clonality was computed per sample as the square root of Simpson's diversity index over productive rearrangements. TCRdb provides this immuneACCESS table in a form limited to in-frame rearrangements. Some clones are lacking; in checked studies, under half of them reflect an unresolved V gene, and why the rest are absent is not known. The V and J calls and clone size come from that table; D and trimming were worked out from the DNA. For this sample the table gives approximately 180,000 clones, of which about four fifths were detected only once. The ten largest clones take up roughly 9.1% of the sample.

The receptor comes from a woman in her 70s with acute or convalescent COVID-19. The rearrangement joined TRBV29-1 to TRBJ2-1; TRBD2 lines up with 10 middle nucleotides. The sequenced sample consisted of peripheral blood. The sequenced DNA: TGCAGCGGTGCGAAGGCCATTAGCGGGAGGTACAATGAGCAGTTCTTC. Its translation is CSGAKAISGRYNEQFF.